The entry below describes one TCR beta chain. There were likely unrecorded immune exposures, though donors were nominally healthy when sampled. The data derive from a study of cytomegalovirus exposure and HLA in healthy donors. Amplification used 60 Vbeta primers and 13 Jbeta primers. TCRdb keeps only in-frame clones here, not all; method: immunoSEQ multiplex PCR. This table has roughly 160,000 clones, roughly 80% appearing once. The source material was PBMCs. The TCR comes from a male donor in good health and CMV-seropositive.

In DNA form, the CDR3 reads TGTGCCAGCAGGAACTTCGGGACAGGGTATGGCTACACCTTC. Protein sequence: CASRNFGTGYGYTF. The chain links TRBV6-1 to TRBJ1-2; 9 bases match TRBD1. Germline V gives CDR1 MNHNS, CDR2 SASEGT. The CDR3 sequence is 14 residues long. The V gene end was trimmed by 6 bases and the J gene end by 5 bases; junction bases not matched to a gene: 7.